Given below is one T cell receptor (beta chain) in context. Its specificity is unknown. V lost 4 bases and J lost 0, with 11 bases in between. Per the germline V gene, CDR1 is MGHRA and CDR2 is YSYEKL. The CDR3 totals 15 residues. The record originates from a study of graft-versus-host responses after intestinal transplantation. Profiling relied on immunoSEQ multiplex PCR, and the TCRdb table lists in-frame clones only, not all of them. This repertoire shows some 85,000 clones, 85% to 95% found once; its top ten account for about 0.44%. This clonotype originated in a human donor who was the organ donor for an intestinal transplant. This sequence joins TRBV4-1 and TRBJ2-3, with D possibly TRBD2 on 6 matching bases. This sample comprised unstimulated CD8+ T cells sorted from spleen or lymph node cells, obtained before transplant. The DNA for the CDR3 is TGCGCCAGCAGCCCCTCTCGGGGGAGCACAGATACGCAGTATTTT. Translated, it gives CASSPSRGSTDTQYF.